A selection of T cell receptor beta chains follows, all from one sample in a study of T-cell memory formation after mild COVID-19. A single record per CDR3 protein comes from TCRdb applying MiXCR to the 5' RACE reads. The data show approximately 50,000 distinct CDR3 sequences, 9% to 15% seen once. The sequencing sample was made of PBMCs or a T cell subset sorted from them (not recorded which). All receptors come from a man aged 18 to 35 who had mild COVID-19 (a few samples of this study predate the infection). Cell type and time point are not known. The CDR3 runs from the conserved cysteine through the conserved F or W. The order of the fields is J gene, clone size, D gene, V gene, CDR3 DNA, CDR3 protein. D genes are given only for firm matches. A row's size may be missing; if present it is once, few, many or a size class.

J gene: TRBJ2-3; clone size: -; D gene: -; V gene: TRBV29-1; CDR3 DNA: TGCAGCGTAGAGGCCTACAGGGCGGTAAATACGCAGTATTTT; CDR3 protein: CSVEAYRAVNTQYF
J gene: TRBJ2-5; clone size: -; D gene: TRBD2; V gene: TRBV4-1; CDR3 DNA: TGCGCCAGCAGCCACGATCCGGGGGGACGGGCCCAGTACTTC; CDR3 protein: CASSHDPGGRAQYF
J gene: TRBJ2-7; clone size: few; D gene: TRBD1; V gene: TRBV28; CDR3 DNA: TGTGCCAGCAACTCCGGACAGGGACCTCGCTACGAGCAGTACTTC; CDR3 protein: CASNSGQGPRYEQYF
J gene: TRBJ1-3; clone size: few; D gene: -; V gene: TRBV11-2; CDR3 DNA: TGTGCCAGCAGGAAACCTGGAGGCCCCTCTGGAAACACCATATATTTT; CDR3 protein: CASRKPGGPSGNTIYF
J gene: TRBJ1-2; clone size: few; D gene: -; V gene: TRBV5-1; CDR3 DNA: TGCGCCAGCAGCTTGGAACCCGGGGGAGGAGGCTACACCTTC; CDR3 protein: CASSLEPGGGGYTF
J gene: TRBJ1-6; clone size: -; D gene: -; V gene: TRBV7-8; CDR3 DNA: TGTGCCAGCAGCGGGACCGGAGGTACGGCCCCCCACTTT; CDR3 protein: CASSGTGGTAPHF
J gene: TRBJ1-1; clone size: -; D gene: TRBD1; V gene: TRBV14; CDR3 DNA: TGTGCCACCCAGACAGGGTGGAACACTGAAGCTTTCTTT; CDR3 protein: CATQTGWNTEAFF
J gene: TRBJ1-3; clone size: -; D gene: -; V gene: TRBV4-3; CDR3 DNA: TGCGCCAGCAGCCAAGGGACAACTGGAAACACCATATATTTT; CDR3 protein: CASSQGTTGNTIYF
J gene: TRBJ2-3; clone size: many; D gene: -; V gene: TRBV29-1; CDR3 DNA: TGCAGCGTTGACAGAAGGGGGGCAGATACGCAGTATTTT; CDR3 protein: CSVDRRGADTQYF
J gene: TRBJ1-4; clone size: few; D gene: -; V gene: TRBV7-2; CDR3 DNA: TGTGCCAGCGGGGCAGCACGTAATGAAAAACTGTTTTTT; CDR3 protein: CASGAARNEKLFF
J gene: TRBJ2-5; clone size: few; D gene: TRBD2; V gene: TRBV20-1; CDR3 DNA: TGCAGTGCTAGGGAAGGCGGGGGACGGGAGACCCAGTACTTC; CDR3 protein: CSAREGGGRETQYF
J gene: TRBJ1-2; clone size: many; D gene: -; V gene: TRBV12-3/TRBV12-4; CDR3 DNA: TGTGCCAGCACCTTTCGGCCTAACTATGGCTACACCTTC; CDR3 protein: CASTFRPNYGYTF
J gene: TRBJ1-4; clone size: few; D gene: TRBD1; V gene: TRBV15; CDR3 DNA: TGTGCCACCAGCAGAGATTTGGGACAGGGGTTCGATGAAAAACTGTTTTTT; CDR3 protein: CATSRDLGQGFDEKLFF
J gene: TRBJ2-1; clone size: many; D gene: TRBD1; V gene: TRBV5-1; CDR3 DNA: TGCGCCAGCAGCTTGGCAGGGGACAGCTCCTACAATGAGCAGTTCTTC; CDR3 protein: CASSLAGDSSYNEQFF
J gene: TRBJ2-1; clone size: few; D gene: -; V gene: TRBV3-1; CDR3 DNA: TGTGCCAGCAGCCAGGGAGGGGGGGACCTCTACAATGAGCAGTTCTTC; CDR3 protein: CASSQGGGDLYNEQFF
J gene: TRBJ2-2; clone size: many; D gene: -; V gene: TRBV12-3/TRBV12-4; CDR3 DNA: TGTGCCAGCACCCCGAGCAGGAGGGCCGGGGAGCTGTTTTTT; CDR3 protein: CASTPSRRAGELFF
J gene: TRBJ2-1; clone size: -; D gene: TRBD2; V gene: TRBV7-2; CDR3 DNA: TGTGCCAGCAGCTTATCGACTAGCGCCTACAATGAGCAGTTCTTC; CDR3 protein: CASSLSTSAYNEQFF
J gene: TRBJ2-1; clone size: -; D gene: -; V gene: TRBV20-1; CDR3 DNA: TGCAGTGCTAGGGACGCCCAGTTCTTC; CDR3 protein: CSARDAQFF
J gene: TRBJ2-5; clone size: -; D gene: TRBD2; V gene: TRBV7-2; CDR3 DNA: TGTGCCAGCAGCGCCCCGACTAGCGGGGTTGGGACCCAGTACTTC; CDR3 protein: CASSAPTSGVGTQYF
J gene: TRBJ1-1; clone size: -; D gene: -; V gene: TRBV7-2; CDR3 DNA: TGTGCCAGCAGCAAAGACGGGGGGAAGACTGAAGCTTTCTTT; CDR3 protein: CASSKDGGKTEAFF
J gene: TRBJ2-3; clone size: many; D gene: TRBD2; V gene: TRBV7-2; CDR3 DNA: TGTGCCAGCACCCAGCGGGGGGGTGGTGATACGCAGTATTTT; CDR3 protein: CASTQRGGGDTQYF
J gene: TRBJ2-5; clone size: -; D gene: TRBD2; V gene: TRBV9; CDR3 DNA: TGTGCCAGCAGCCCCCGACTAGCGCAGAGACAAGAGACCCAGTACTTC; CDR3 protein: CASSPRLAQRQETQYF
J gene: TRBJ2-7; clone size: few; D gene: -; V gene: TRBV12-3/TRBV12-4; CDR3 DNA: TGTGCCAGCAGTCCCGGGGCAGGGCTATACGAGCAGTACTTC; CDR3 protein: CASSPGAGLYEQYF
J gene: TRBJ1-2; clone size: -; D gene: -; V gene: TRBV12-3/TRBV12-4; CDR3 DNA: TGTGCCAGCAGTTTTAATGACGACCGGGGCTACACCTTC; CDR3 protein: CASSFNDDRGYTF
J gene: TRBJ1-6; clone size: few; D gene: -; V gene: TRBV6-5; CDR3 DNA: TGTGCCAGCAGTTACTCGAATGGACCTTTAGGTTCACCCCTCCACTTT; CDR3 protein: CASSYSNGPLGSPLHF
J gene: TRBJ2-7; clone size: -; D gene: TRBD2; V gene: TRBV4-1; CDR3 DNA: TGCGCCAGCAGCCCGACTAGCGGGGGGGCCTCATACGAGCAGTACTTC; CDR3 protein: CASSPTSGGASYEQYF
J gene: TRBJ1-2; clone size: few; D gene: -; V gene: TRBV28; CDR3 DNA: TGTGCCAGCAGCGAGATTCAGGGACGGGACTACACCTTC; CDR3 protein: CASSEIQGRDYTF
J gene: TRBJ1-1; clone size: many; D gene: TRBD1; V gene: TRBV5-1; CDR3 DNA: TGCGCCAGCAGCTTCTCCGGGACAGGAGGCACTGAAGCTTTCTTT; CDR3 protein: CASSFSGTGGTEAFF
J gene: TRBJ2-2; clone size: many; D gene: -; V gene: TRBV5-5; CDR3 DNA: TGTGCCAGCAGCTTGGCTTGGGGATCCACCGGGGAGCTGTTTTTT; CDR3 protein: CASSLAWGSTGELFF
J gene: TRBJ2-1; clone size: -; D gene: TRBD2; V gene: TRBV18; CDR3 DNA: TGTGCCAGCTCACGAAGGACTAGCGGGGGGGCTGATGAGCAGTTCTTC; CDR3 protein: CASSRRTSGGADEQFF
J gene: TRBJ2-5; clone size: few; D gene: TRBD2; V gene: TRBV2; CDR3 DNA: TGTGCCAGCATTCCGCGGGGGGCACAAGAGACCCAGTACTTC; CDR3 protein: CASIPRGAQETQYF
J gene: TRBJ2-3; clone size: -; D gene: TRBD2; V gene: TRBV6-2/TRBV6-3; CDR3 DNA: TGTGCCAGCAGCCGAGCGGGGGAGGCAGATACGCAGTATTTT; CDR3 protein: CASSRAGEADTQYF
J gene: TRBJ2-2; clone size: -; D gene: -; V gene: TRBV10-3; CDR3 DNA: TGTGCCATCAGTGAGTCGTTGCTGGCGGCAAACACCGGGGAGCTGTTTTTT; CDR3 protein: CAISESLLAANTGELFF
J gene: TRBJ1-1; clone size: -; D gene: -; V gene: TRBV6-2/TRBV6-3; CDR3 DNA: TGTGCCAGCAGTTACTCAAGAAACACTGAAGCTTTCTTT; CDR3 protein: CASSYSRNTEAFF
J gene: TRBJ2-4; clone size: few; D gene: TRBD1; V gene: TRBV5-4; CDR3 DNA: TGTGCCAGCAGCGGGACAGGCAAAAACATTCAGTACTTC; CDR3 protein: CASSGTGKNIQYF
J gene: TRBJ2-5; clone size: -; D gene: -; V gene: TRBV6-6; CDR3 DNA: TGTGCCAGCAGTTACTTCGGGGGGCACCTGTCGGAGACCCAGTACTTC; CDR3 protein: CASSYFGGHLSETQYF
J gene: TRBJ2-1; clone size: -; D gene: -; V gene: TRBV2; CDR3 DNA: TGTGCCAGCGGGGGCAATGAGCAGTTCTTC; CDR3 protein: CASGGNEQFF
J gene: TRBJ2-5; clone size: few; D gene: TRBD1; V gene: TRBV9; CDR3 DNA: TGTGCCAGCAGCGTTGGTAGGGGGCCAGAGACCCAGTACTTC; CDR3 protein: CASSVGRGPETQYF